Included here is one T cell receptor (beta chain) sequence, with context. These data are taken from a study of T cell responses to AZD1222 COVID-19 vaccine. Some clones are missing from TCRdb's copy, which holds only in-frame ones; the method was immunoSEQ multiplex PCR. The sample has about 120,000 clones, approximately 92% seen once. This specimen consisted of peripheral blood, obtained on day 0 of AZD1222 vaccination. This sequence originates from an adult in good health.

This chain's CDR3 is CASSLWTGDTEAFF. CDR3 DNA sequence: TGCGCCAGCAGCTTGTGGACAGGGGACACTGAAGCTTTCTTT. V is TRBV5-1 and J is TRBJ1-1; TRBD1 matches at 9 bases. Trimming cost V 1 base and J 3 bases; bases outside gene matches: 1. The V gene's germline CDR1 is SGHRS and CDR2 YFSETQ. The length of the CDR3 is 14 residues.